Listed here are 25 T cell receptor beta chains from one sample, sequenced in a study of OX40 agonist ivuxolimab in advanced cancers. Libraries were prepared by immunoSEQ multiplex PCR; TCRdb keeps only in-frame clonotypes and omits some of them. The sample comprises over 55,000 clones, approximately 90% of which are singletons, and 1.5% to 2% rests with the top ten. This material consisted of CD4+ or CD8+ T cells sorted from blood, taken in a trial of the OX40 agonist ivuxolimab. Receptors were obtained from an adult with an advanced solid tumor such as melanoma, head and neck, liver or kidney cancer.

The V gene is TRBV7-2, the J gene TRBJ2-5; D possibly corresponds to TRBD2 (5 bases). Germline lookup yields CDR1 SGHTA and CDR2 FQGNSA. This CDR3 is 14 amino acids long. Trimming cost V 5 bases and J 4 bases, with 14 bases left between them. CDR3 in amino acids: CASSLRLEGETQYF. CDR3 nucleotides: TGTGCCAGCAGCCTAAGACTCGAGGGAGAGACCCAGTACTTC. Full variable domain (missing parts from reference TRBV7-2 and TRBJ2-5): GAGVSQSPSNKVTEKGKDVELRCDPISGHTALYWYRQSLGQGLEFLIYFQGNSAPDKSGLPSDRFSAERTGGSVSTLTIQRTQQEDSAVYLCASSLRLEGETQYFGPGTRLLVL.

This rearrangement joins TRBV5-4 to TRBJ1-3; TRBD1 aligns across 8 bases. Germline assignment: CDR1 SGHNT and CDR2 YYREEE (reference sequence). The ends lost 1 base at V and 8 bases at J; junction bases unmatched: 5. This CDR3 has 14 residues. The CDR3 loop is CASSLRQGADTIYF. The CDR3 nucleotides read TGTGCCAGCAGCTTGAGGCAGGGGGCTGACACCATATATTTT.

The rearrangement joins TRBV20-1 to TRBJ2-7; no definite D call. Germline CDR1 reads DFQATT; CDR2 reads SNEGSKA (reference sequence). Trimming took off 1 base at V and 3 bases at J, with 4 bases between the two ends. The CDR3 sequence is 11 residues long. CDR3 region: CSARVDYEQYF. The CDR3 DNA follows: TGCAGTGCTAGAGTCGACTACGAGCAGTACTTC.

The CDR3 region is CASSSVPTGGGTDTQYF. CDR3 coding DNA: TGTGCCAGCAGCTCCGTTCCGACGGGCGGGGGTACAGATACGCAGTATTTT. This chain joins TRBV7-2 and TRBJ2-3; TRBD2 agrees at 7 bases. Trimming cost V 4 bases and J 3 bases; bases outside gene matches: 13. This CDR3 comprises 17 residues. Germline V gene lookup returns CDR1 SGHTA and CDR2 FQGNSA.

The gene calls are TRBV19 and TRBJ1-5, with D maybe TRBD1 (5 bases). Germline V CDR1 and CDR2: LNHDA, SQIVND (reference sequence). V was clipped by 4 bases and J by 2 bases, with 6 bases between them. The CDR3 consists of 13 residues. The CDR3 is CASSRDGNQPQHF. Written as DNA, the CDR3 is TGTGCCAGTAGTAGGGACGGCAATCAGCCCCAGCATTTT.

This chain connects TRBV30 to TRBJ2-5; no definite D call. Germline V CDR1 and CDR2: GTSNPN, SVGIG (reference sequence). CDR3 length: 10 residues. CDR3 loop: CAVGHETQYF. CDR3 DNA sequence: TGTGCGGTAGGGCACGAGACCCAGTACTTC. The whole variable domain, remainder taken from reference TRBV30 and TRBJ2-5, is SQTIHQWPATLVQPVGSPLSLECTVEGTSNPNLYWYRQAAGRGLQLLFYSVGIGQISSEVPQNLSASRPQDRQFILSSKKLLLSDSGFYLCAVGHETQYFGPGTRLLVL.

The rearrangement uses TRBV5-1 and TRBJ2-2; TRBD2 matches 10 bases. With 6 bases clipped from V and 5 bases from J, the junction kept 7 bases outside the gene matches. CDR1 SGHRS and CDR2 YFSETQ come from the germline V gene. This CDR3 comprises 15 residues. The CDR3 region has the DNA TGCGCCAGCACCGTAGCGGGAGGTGGTACCGGGGAGCTGTTTTTT. Translated: CASTVAGGGTGELFF.

The chain combines TRBV18 with TRBJ2-1, with 8 bases fitting TRBD1. The CDR3 consists of 17 residues. Germline values: CDR1 KGHSH, CDR2 LQKENI. Germline trimming cut 3 bases from V and 7 bases from J; bases unmatched to any gene: 14. The CDR3 loop is CASSPSRPGTGSNEQFF. DNA for the CDR3: TGTGCCAGCTCACCCTCAAGGCCCGGGACAGGTTCGAATGAGCAGTTCTTC.

DNA of the CDR3: TGTGCCAGCAGCTTGGTGGGGAAACGAGGTGAAAAACTGTTTTTT. It encodes CASSLVGKRGEKLFF. The chain recombines TRBV5-6 with TRBJ1-4; no firm D call. The CDR3 is 15 amino acids. The V end lost 0 bases, the J end lost 7 bases, and 13 bases lay between the germline ends. Germline V gives CDR1 SGHDT, CDR2 YYEEEE.

The V gene is TRBV2, the J gene TRBJ2-7, with no clear D. Looked up from germline, CDR1 is SNHLY and CDR2 is FYNNEI. V was pared by 6 bases and J by 3 bases, with 12 bases between. This CDR3 has 13 residues. The CDR3 DNA reads as TGTGCCAGCAGGGCCAGAGTATTCTACGAGCAGTACTTC. Translating gives CASRARVFYEQYF. The full variable domain, completed using reference TRBV2 and TRBJ2-7, is EPEVTQTPSHQVTQMGQEVILRCVPISNHLYFYWYRQILGQKVEFLVSFYNNEISEKSEIFDDQFSVERPDGSNFTLKIRSTKLEDSAMYFCASRARVFYEQYFGPGTRLTVT.

As DNA, the CDR3 is TGTGCCAGCAGCTTAGCAGGCACAGGGACCGAGCAGTACTTC. Translating gives CASSLAGTGTEQYF. This chain links TRBV7-8 with TRBJ2-7, with D possibly being TRBD1 (6 bases). The CDR3 is 14 amino acids. Germline lookup yields CDR1 SGHVS and CDR2 FQNEAQ. Trimming cost V 0 bases and J 6 bases, with 12 bases left between them.

J is TRBJ2-1 and V is TRBV11-2; maybe TRBD2 (5 bases). CDR1 is SGHAT, CDR2 FQNNGV, per germline. The CDR3 totals 15 residues. V was cut by 5 bases and J by 10 bases, with 21 bases left in between. The CDR3: CASSPFAGGEREQFF. For the CDR3, the DNA is TGTGCCAGCAGCCCCTTCGCGGGCGGCGAAAGGGAGCAGTTCTTC.

The chain is built from TRBV30 and TRBJ1-3; D not resolved. Germline CDR1 reads GTSNPN; CDR2 reads SVGIG (reference sequence). V shed 0 bases and J shed 2 bases, with 8 bases lying between them. This CDR3 spans 14 amino acids. The CDR3 here is CAWSVERTGNTIYF. CDR3 in DNA: TGTGCCTGGAGTGTAGAGAGGACTGGAAACACCATATATTTT.

V and J are TRBV27 and TRBJ2-5; TRBD2 aligns across 8 bases. Gene TRBJ2-7 matches the end of the DNA better, so the J call may be wrong. Germline V gives CDR1 MNHEY, CDR2 SMNVEV (reference sequence). The CDR3 has 15 residues. Here the CDR3 DNA reads TGTGCCAGCAGTTCGGGGCGACTAGCGACCTACGAGCAGTACTTC. Translated: CASSSGRLATYEQYF.

As for this clone: The same CDR3 is also encoded by other DNA sequences in this sample. The chain uses TRBV11-2 and TRBJ1-6; D unclear. V dropped 4 bases and J dropped 0 bases, with 10 bases sitting between them. This CDR3 spans 16 amino acids. Germline V gives CDR1 SGHAT, CDR2 FQNNGV. This CDR3 is CASSWSGSSYNSPLHF. The CDR3 bases are TGTGCCAGCAGCTGGAGCGGGTCCTCCTATAATTCACCCCTCCACTTT. Supplemented by reference TRBV11-2 and TRBJ1-6, the full variable domain reads EAGVAQSPRYKIIEKRQSVAFWCNPISGHATLYWYQQILGQGPKLLIQFQNNGVVDDSQLPKDRFSAERLKGVDSTLKIQPAKLEDSAVYLCASSWSGSSYNSPLHFGNGTRLTVT.

The CDR3 protein is CASSQSRGLNSPLHF. DNA for the CDR3: TGTGCCAGCAGCCAATCCAGGGGGCTGAATTCACCCCTCCACTTT. V gene TRBV14 combines with J gene TRBJ1-6, with 8 bases lining up with TRBD1. The germline gives CDR1 SGHDN, CDR2 FVKESK. The V segment lost 2 bases and the J segment 7 bases; nucleotides outside the gene matches: 4. There are 15 residues in the CDR3.

This clone was observed a few times. This sequence joins TRBV2 and TRBJ2-7; the match to TRBD1 covers 9 bases. From germline, CDR1 is SNHLY and CDR2 FYNNEI. This CDR3 has 12 amino acids. J lost 4 bases, V lost 8 bases, and 3 bases had no gene match. CDR3 in DNA: TGTGCCAGCTCGGGACAGGGATACGAGCAGTACTTC. Translation gives CASSGQGYEQYF.

The count of this clone is one. J is TRBJ2-3 and V is TRBV30; D is uncertain. The CDR3 has 15 amino acids. The germline V gene has CDR1 GTSNPN and CDR2 SVGIG (reference sequence). V was pared by 1 base and J by 1 base, with 12 bases between. The CDR3 nucleotides read TGTGCCTGGAGTGCGATGGGATTCGGCACAGATACGCAGTATTTT. Encoded protein: CAWSAMGFGTDTQYF. Full variable domain (missing parts from reference TRBV30 and TRBJ2-3): SQTIHQWPATLVQPVGSPLSLECTVEGTSNPNLYWYRQAAGRGLQLLFYSVGIGQISSEVPQNLSASRPQDRQFILSSKKLLLSDSGFYLCAWSAMGFGTDTQYFGPGTRLTVL.

This chain joins TRBV27 and TRBJ2-1; D is uncertain. Trimming took off 4 bases at V and 6 bases at J, with 10 bases between the two ends. Per the germline V gene, CDR1 is MNHEY and CDR2 is SMNVEV (reference sequence). The CDR3 is 13 amino acids. The CDR3 region has the DNA TGTGCCAGCAGTTCCGAATACAGCAATGAGCAGTTCTTC. It codes for CASSSEYSNEQFF.

In its sample, this clone was seen a few times. V and J are TRBV7-2 and TRBJ2-7, with D possibly matching TRBD2 (6 bases). The CDR3 spans 14 residues. Trimming stripped 5 bases from V and 1 base from J, with 12 bases between. Germline V gives CDR1 SGHTA, CDR2 FQGNSA. CDR3: CASSRGTGSYEQYF. CDR3 nucleotides: TGTGCCAGCAGCCGCGGGACGGGGTCCTACGAGCAGTACTTC.

The chain has TRBV4-2 and TRBJ1-6; 7 nucleotides agree with TRBD1. The germline V gene encodes CDR1 LGHNA and CDR2 YNFKEQ. With V trimmed by 5 bases and J by 14 bases, 9 bases remained unmatched. The CDR3 is 13 residues long. CDR3 in DNA: TGTGCCAGCAGCTTGGATATTGGGACAGCCCTCCACTTT. This codes for CASSLDIGTALHF.

The chain joins TRBV5-1 to TRBJ1-1; 9 nucleotides match TRBD1. Germline CDR1 reads SGHRS; CDR2 reads YFSETQ. This CDR3 has 14 amino acids. J lost 11 bases, V lost 4 bases, and 12 bases had no gene match. DNA of the CDR3: TGCGCCAGCAGCGAGGGACAGGGAATAATCGAGGCTTTCTTT. Translated: CASSEGQGIIEAFF.

This sequence joins TRBV6-1 and TRBJ1-1; the D is unclear. Trimming took 3 bases from V and 3 from J, leaving 14 bases between them. The CDR3 extends over 15 amino acids. The germline CDR1 and CDR2 sequences are MNHNS and SASEGT. CDR3 nucleotides: TGTGCCAGCAGTGATCCGGGGATGGCGGACACTGAAGCTTTCTTT. Translating it yields CASSDPGMADTEAFF.

The chain has TRBV7-9 and TRBJ1-2; a possible D gene is TRBD1 (6 bases). V was pared by 5 bases and J by 0 bases, with 13 bases between. This CDR3 has 15 residues. The germline gives CDR1 SEHNR, CDR2 FQNEAQ (reference sequence). CDR3 nucleotides: TGTGCCAGCAGCCATGGGGGACAAACTAACTATGGCTACACCTTC. Translating gives CASSHGGQTNYGYTF.

The chain employs TRBV5-8 and TRBJ2-1, with 11 bases fitting TRBD2. Germline CDR1 is SGHTS and CDR2 is YDEGEE. The CDR3 runs to 13 residues. V was pared by 8 bases and J by 8 bases, with 6 bases of the junction left unmatched. The CDR3 spells CASRLAGLYEQFF. The CDR3 DNA reads as TGTGCCAGTCGACTAGCGGGACTCTATGAGCAGTTCTTC.